This T cell receptor (beta chain) was obtained from a study of T cell responses to AZD1222 COVID-19 vaccine. Whole-study context: Analysis merged second doses at about 4 or about 12 weeks.

Whole-study findings and limits: Seropositive status at baseline applied to only a handful of AZD1222 recipients. Females made up more of the donors, who were largely white British, and clonal diversity may have come out too low. An increase in Spike-specific TCR breadth and depth was observed after two AZD1222 doses.

The germline CDR1 and CDR2 sequences are LGHDT and YNNKEL (reference sequence). The CDR3 is 9 amino acids. With 7 bases removed from V and 2 bases from J, the gap between germline ends came to 0 bases. Remarks on this clone: The antigen is undetermined.

Libraries were prepared by immunoSEQ multiplex PCR; TCRdb keeps only in-frame clonotypes and omits some of them. The table lists over 100,000 clones, around nine tenths of them singletons, with roughly 3.5% in the top ten. The receptor was derived from an adult in good health. V usage is TRBV3-1 (or the pseudogene TRBV3-2) and J usage is TRBJ2-7; D gene uncertain. This sample comprised peripheral blood, obtained on day 0 of AZD1222 vaccination. The CDR3 nucleotides are TGTGCCAGCACCTACGAGCAGTACTTC. This gives the protein CASTYEQYF.